This TCR beta chain is drawn from a study of cytomegalovirus exposure and HLA in healthy donors. Study-wide results and caveats: Cytomegalovirus status, reportedly, was diagnosed with high specificity and sensitivity by the classifier. The tendency of first-cohort TCR clusters to co-occur in the 120 validation repertoires was the finding of a later analysis.

Germline V gives CDR1 MNHEY, CDR2 SVGAGI. The CDR3 is 12 amino acids. Trimming cost V 5 bases and J 8 bases, with 12 bases left between them. There are a few counts of this clone. Its antigen is not identified. The assay was immunoSEQ multiplex PCR, and TCRdb's table has in-frame clones only and misses some. The sample has 90,000 or so clones, 85% seen once. Sample: PBMCs. V usage is TRBV6-5 and J usage is TRBJ1-2; no definite D call. This receptor was identified in a man between 18 and 35 years old in good health and CMV-seropositive. This chain's CDR3 is CASSPLGGGYTF. Written as DNA, the CDR3 is TGTGCCAGCAGTCCTCTGGGAGGCGGCTACACCTTC.